This T cell receptor (beta chain) was captured by sequencing in a study of cytomegalovirus exposure and HLA in healthy donors. Study observations and caveats: The study assumed roughly uniform donor sequencing depth for presence/absence analyses. Sequencing likely caused a cluster of highly shared sequence variants.

PCR employed 60 Vbeta and 13 Jbeta primers. Clones were sequenced by immunoSEQ multiplex PCR, and TCRdb holds only the in-frame ones, with some missing. The table has about 130,000 clones, 80% seen once. On this clone: The antigen remains undetermined. Other nucleotide sequences in the sample specify the same CDR3.

Germline assignment: CDR1 SGDLS and CDR2 YYNGEE. CDR3 length: 14 residues. V lost 4 bases, J lost 5 bases, and 14 bases lay in between. Sequencing input: PBMCs. This chain joins TRBV9 and TRBJ2-3, with TRBD2 as a possible D gene (6 bases). The sequence was obtained from a man aged 25-40 years in good health and CMV-seropositive. CDR3 in DNA: TGTGCCAGCAGCCCCCCCGGGGGAGGAGATACGCAGTATTTT. Its protein product is CASSPPGGGDTQYF.